A selection of T cell receptor beta chains follows, all from one sample in a study of T-cell memory formation after mild COVID-19. A single record per CDR3 protein comes from TCRdb applying MiXCR to the 5' RACE reads. The sample contains around 250,000 distinct CDR3 sequences, 8% to 9.5% of which appear only once. Input material: PBMCs or a T cell subset sorted from them (not recorded which). Receptors were obtained from a man in his late teens or twenties who had mild COVID-19 (a few samples of this study predate the infection). Cell type and time point are not known. CDR3s include the opening cysteine and the closing phenylalanine or tryptophan. Fields, in order: D gene, V gene, clone size, J gene, CDR3 protein, CDR3 DNA. The D gene is left open where the match is weak. The size entry is marked missing in some rows and otherwise reads once, few, many or a size class.

D: NA
V: TRBV7-2
size: NA
J: TRBJ1-1
CDR3: CASSPPGEAEAFF
DNA: TGTGCCAGCAGCCCTCCAGGGGAGGCTGAAGCTTTCTTT

D: NA
V: TRBV7-2
size: NA
J: TRBJ1-2
CDR3: CASSEGTKFSYGYTF
DNA: TGTGCCAGCAGCGAAGGGACAAAATTTAGCTATGGCTACACCTTC

D: NA
V: TRBV7-2
size: NA
J: TRBJ2-7
CDR3: CASSFSPGVYEQYF
DNA: TGTGCCAGCAGCTTTTCCCCAGGAGTCTACGAGCAGTACTTC

D: TRBD1
V: TRBV5-1
size: NA
J: TRBJ2-3
CDR3: CASTNRGPDTQYF
DNA: TGCGCCAGCACCAACAGGGGACCAGATACGCAGTATTTT

D: NA
V: TRBV7-2
size: NA
J: TRBJ1-1
CDR3: CASSLSGRRTEAFF
DNA: TGTGCCAGCAGCTTAAGTGGTCGGCGGACTGAAGCTTTCTTT

D: NA
V: TRBV29-1
size: NA
J: TRBJ1-1
CDR3: CSVLDTEAFF
DNA: TGCAGCGTTTTGGACACTGAAGCTTTCTTT

D: NA
V: TRBV6-5
size: few
J: TRBJ1-6
CDR3: CASRRQVGPDSPLHF
DNA: TGTGCCAGCAGAAGACAGGTCGGGCCGGATTCACCCCTCCACTTT

D: NA
V: TRBV6-2/TRBV6-3
size: few
J: TRBJ1-5
CDR3: CASTLAGMSQPQHF
DNA: TGTGCCAGCACCCTGGCCGGGATGAGTCAGCCCCAGCATTTT

D: NA
V: TRBV4-1
size: few
J: TRBJ1-1
CDR3: CASSQDTTTEAFF
DNA: TGCGCCAGCAGCCAGGACACTACTACTGAAGCTTTCTTT

D: TRBD2
V: TRBV5-1
size: NA
J: TRBJ2-5
CDR3: CASSFGLAGKETQYF
DNA: TGCGCCAGCAGCTTCGGTCTAGCGGGGAAAGAGACCCAGTACTTC

D: TRBD2
V: TRBV5-1
size: few
J: TRBJ2-2
CDR3: CASSFQTSGGDTGELFF
DNA: TGCGCCAGCAGCTTCCAGACTAGCGGGGGCGATACCGGGGAGCTGTTTTTT

D: TRBD1
V: TRBV7-2
size: few
J: TRBJ1-4
CDR3: CASSSRQGLNEKLFF
DNA: TGTGCCAGCAGCTCAAGACAGGGGTTAAATGAAAAACTGTTTTTT

D: NA
V: TRBV4-3
size: NA
J: TRBJ2-4
CDR3: CASSQGPSDIQYF
DNA: TGCGCCAGCAGCCAAGGACCCTCAGACATTCAGTACTTC

D: NA
V: TRBV4-3
size: NA
J: TRBJ1-4
CDR3: CASSLGEGTNEKLFF
DNA: TGCGCCAGCAGCCTAGGGGAGGGAACTAATGAAAAACTGTTTTTT

D: TRBD2
V: TRBV20-1
size: NA
J: TRBJ2-3
CDR3: CSASPASGGAKDTQYF
DNA: TGCAGTGCTAGTCCCGCTAGCGGGGGGGCAAAAGATACGCAGTATTTT

D: TRBD2
V: TRBV7-9
size: few
J: TRBJ2-7
CDR3: CASSFSGGPYEQYF
DNA: TGTGCCAGCAGCTTCAGCGGGGGGCCCTACGAGCAGTACTTC

D: NA
V: TRBV4-3
size: NA
J: TRBJ1-4
CDR3: CASSQEVPGAAEKLFF
DNA: TGCGCCAGCAGCCAAGAGGTTCCGGGGGCGGCTGAAAAACTGTTTTTT

D: TRBD1
V: TRBV3-1
size: NA
J: TRBJ1-2
CDR3: CASSLDRGMSGYTF
DNA: TGTGCCAGCAGCCTTGACAGGGGGATGAGTGGCTACACCTTC

D: TRBD1
V: TRBV7-2
size: few
J: TRBJ2-2
CDR3: CASRPGTGITGELFF
DNA: TGTGCCAGCAGACCCGGGACAGGGATCACCGGGGAGCTGTTTTTT

D: NA
V: TRBV7-3
size: many
J: TRBJ2-1
CDR3: CASSLEPSAFYNEQFF
DNA: TGTGCCAGCAGCTTGGAACCAAGCGCGTTCTACAATGAGCAGTTCTTC

D: TRBD2
V: TRBV7-2
size: NA
J: TRBJ2-3
CDR3: CASSSRLAGGGDTQYF
DNA: TGTGCCAGCAGCTCGAGACTAGCGGGGGGCGGGGATACGCAGTATTTT

D: TRBD2
V: TRBV28
size: NA
J: TRBJ2-1
CDR3: CASQTSGGRNEQFF
DNA: TGTGCCAGCCAAACTAGCGGGGGAAGGAATGAGCAGTTCTTC

D: NA
V: TRBV28
size: NA
J: TRBJ1-2
CDR3: CASSDGQRYGYTF
DNA: TGTGCCAGCAGTGATGGACAGCGCTATGGCTACACCTTC

D: TRBD2
V: TRBV5-1
size: many
J: TRBJ2-2
CDR3: CASSLSPGGTGELFF
DNA: TGCGCCAGCAGCTTATCCCCCGGGGGGACCGGGGAGCTGTTTTTT

D: NA
V: TRBV3-1
size: few
J: TRBJ1-1
CDR3: CASSPLGQGWFGEAFF
DNA: TGTGCCAGCAGCCCACTTGGGCAGGGATGGTTTGGTGAAGCTTTCTTT

D: NA
V: TRBV7-2
size: few
J: TRBJ1-1
CDR3: CASSLRREGNTEAFF
DNA: TGTGCCAGCAGCTTGAGGAGGGAGGGGAACACTGAAGCTTTCTTT

D: TRBD1
V: TRBV24-1
size: NA
J: TRBJ2-5
CDR3: CATSATGTAQETQYF
DNA: TGTGCCACCAGTGCCACCGGGACAGCCCAAGAGACCCAGTACTTC

D: TRBD2
V: TRBV4-1
size: NA
J: TRBJ2-2
CDR3: CASSRDSGRAVTGELFF
DNA: TGCGCCAGCAGCCGTGATAGCGGGAGGGCCGTCACCGGGGAGCTGTTTTTT

D: NA
V: TRBV7-9
size: many
J: TRBJ2-2
CDR3: CASSPARGGHTGELFF
DNA: TGTGCCAGCAGCCCCGCCAGGGGGGGACACACCGGGGAGCTGTTTTTT

D: NA
V: TRBV20-1
size: NA
J: TRBJ1-6
CDR3: CSARGDNNSPLHF
DNA: TGCAGTGCTAGGGGGGACAATAATTCACCCCTCCACTTT

D: TRBD1
V: TRBV7-2
size: many
J: TRBJ2-1
CDR3: CASSSTGFYNEQFF
DNA: TGTGCCAGCAGCTCGACAGGGTTTTACAATGAGCAGTTCTTC